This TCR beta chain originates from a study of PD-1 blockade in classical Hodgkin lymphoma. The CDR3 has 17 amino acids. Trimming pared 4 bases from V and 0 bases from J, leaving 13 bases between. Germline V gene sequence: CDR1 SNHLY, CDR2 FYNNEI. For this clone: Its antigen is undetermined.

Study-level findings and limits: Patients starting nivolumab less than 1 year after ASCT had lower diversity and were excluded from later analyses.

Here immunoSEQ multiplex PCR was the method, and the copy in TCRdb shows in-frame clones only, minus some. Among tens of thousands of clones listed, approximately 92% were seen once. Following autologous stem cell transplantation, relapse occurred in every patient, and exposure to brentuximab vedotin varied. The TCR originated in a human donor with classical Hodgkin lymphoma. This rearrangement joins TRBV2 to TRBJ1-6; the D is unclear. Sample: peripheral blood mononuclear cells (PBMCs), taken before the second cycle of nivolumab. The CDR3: CASSGEVARSYNSPLHF. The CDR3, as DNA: TGTGCCAGCAGTGGCGAGGTAGCCCGCTCCTATAATTCACCCCTCCACTTT.